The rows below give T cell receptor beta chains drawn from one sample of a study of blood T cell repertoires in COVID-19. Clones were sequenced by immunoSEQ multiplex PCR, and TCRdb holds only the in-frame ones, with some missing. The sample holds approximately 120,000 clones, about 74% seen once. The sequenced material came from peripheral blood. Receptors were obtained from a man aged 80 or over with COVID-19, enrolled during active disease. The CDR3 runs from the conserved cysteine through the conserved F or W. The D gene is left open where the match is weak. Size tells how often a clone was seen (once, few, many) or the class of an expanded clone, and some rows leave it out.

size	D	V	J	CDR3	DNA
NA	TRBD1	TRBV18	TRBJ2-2	CASSPYRGRSGTGELFF	TGTGCCAGCTCACCGTACAGGGGACGCAGCGGCACCGGGGAGCTGTTTTTT
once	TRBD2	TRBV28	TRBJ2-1	CASSGAGTSKNEQFF	TGTGCCAGCAGTGGAGCCGGGACTAGTAAAAATGAGCAGTTCTTC
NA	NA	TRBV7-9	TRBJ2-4	CASSLAWGRGRKNIQYF	TGTGCCAGCAGCTTAGCATGGGGCAGGGGAAGGAAAAACATTCAGTACTTC
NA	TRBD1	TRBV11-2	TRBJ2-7	CASSTTETGRPYEQYF	TGTGCCAGCAGCACCACCGAGACAGGGAGACCCTACGAGCAGTACTTC
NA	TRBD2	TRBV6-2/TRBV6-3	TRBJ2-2	CASSHRLAGRRELFF	TGTGCCAGCAGTCACAGACTAGCGGGGCGCCGGGAGCTGTTTTTT
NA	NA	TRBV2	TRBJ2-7	CASSTGQLRKEQYF	TGTGCCAGCAGTACCGGACAGCTTCGTAAGGAGCAGTACTTC
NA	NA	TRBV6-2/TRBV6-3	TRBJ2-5	CASCYRGHDETQYF	TGTGCCAGCTGTTACAGAGGACACGACGAGACCCAGTACTTC
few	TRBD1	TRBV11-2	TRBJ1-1	CASSFNDRGTEAFF	TGTGCCAGCAGCTTTAACGACAGGGGCACTGAAGCTTTCTTT
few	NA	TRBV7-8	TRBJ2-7	CASSLDLQVSYEQYF	TGTGCCAGCAGCTTAGACTTGCAGGTCTCCTACGAGCAGTACTTC
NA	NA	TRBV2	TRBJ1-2	CASSEGTVNYGYTF	TGTGCCAGCAGTGAAGGGACAGTTAACTATGGCTACACCTTC
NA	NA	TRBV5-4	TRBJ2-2	CASSPNLRVFNTGELFF	TGTGCCAGCAGCCCGAACCTGCGGGTTTTCAACACCGGGGAGCTGTTTTTT
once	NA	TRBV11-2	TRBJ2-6	CASSLFSRGANVLTF	TGTGCCAGCAGCTTATTTTCTCGGGGGGCCAACGTCCTGACTTTC
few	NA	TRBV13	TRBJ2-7	CASSLGFEQYF	TGTGCCAGCAGCTTAGGCTTCGAGCAGTACTTC
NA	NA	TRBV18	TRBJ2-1	CASSPAGNEQFF	TGTGCCAGCTCACCGGCGGGGAATGAGCAGTTCTTC
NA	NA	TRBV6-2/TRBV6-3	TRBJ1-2	CASSSQDWFGYTF	TGTGCCAGCAGTTCACAGGATTGGTTTGGCTACACCTTC
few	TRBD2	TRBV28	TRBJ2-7	CASSPPGLAATYEQYF	TGTGCCAGCAGCCCCCCGGGACTAGCGGCCACCTACGAGCAGTACTTC
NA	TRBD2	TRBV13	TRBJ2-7	CASSLGSGGGYEQYF	TGTGCCAGCAGCTTAGGCTCCGGCGGGGGGTACGAGCAGTACTTC
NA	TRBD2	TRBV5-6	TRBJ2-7	CASSWGGDSYEQYF	TGTGCCAGCAGCTGGGGGGGGGACTCCTACGAGCAGTACTTC
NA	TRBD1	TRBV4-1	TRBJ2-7	CASSPQRTGSYEQYF	TGCGCCAGCAGCCCGCAGAGGACAGGGAGCTACGAGCAGTACTTC
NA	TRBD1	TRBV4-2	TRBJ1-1	CASSQAGTGNTEAFF	TGTGCCAGCAGCCAAGCCGGGACAGGGAACACTGAAGCTTTCTTT
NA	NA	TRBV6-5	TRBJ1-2	CASTASGGLNYGYTF	TGTGCCAGCACCGCCTCGGGGGGATTAAACTATGGCTACACCTTC
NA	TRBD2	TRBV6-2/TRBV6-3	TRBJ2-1	CASSYLRGRANRDNEQFF	TGTGCCAGCAGTTATCTTCGTGGGAGGGCCAATCGGGACAATGAGCAGTTCTTC
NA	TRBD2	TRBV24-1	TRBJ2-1	CATSDPSGSMGYEQFF	TGTGCCACCAGTGACCCAAGCGGGAGTATGGGCTATGAGCAGTTCTTC
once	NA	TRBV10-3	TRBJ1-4	CAISEQGREKLFF	TGTGCCATCAGTGAACAGGGTCGGGAAAAACTGTTTTTT
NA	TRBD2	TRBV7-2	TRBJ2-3	CASSLPVTSGKTDTQYF	TGTGCCAGCAGCCTACCCGTGACTAGCGGGAAGACAGATACGCAGTATTTT
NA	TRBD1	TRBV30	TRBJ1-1	CAWSVRQGVGNTEAFF	TGTGCCTGGAGTGTACGGCAGGGGGTGGGGAACACTGAAGCTTTCTTT
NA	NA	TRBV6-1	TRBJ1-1	CASSEKGDTEAFF	TGTGCCAGCAGTGAAAAGGGGGACACTGAAGCTTTCTTT
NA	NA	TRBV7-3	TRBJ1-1	CASSFSQGTEAFF	TGTGCCAGCAGCTTTTCACAGGGCACTGAAGCTTTCTTT
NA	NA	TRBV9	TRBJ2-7	CASSPTAASYEQYF	TGTGCCAGCAGCCCAACAGCGGCCTCCTACGAGCAGTACTTC
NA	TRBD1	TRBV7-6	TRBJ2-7	CASSLGQGTAYEQYF	TGTGCCAGCAGCTTAGGACAGGGAACCGCCTACGAGCAGTACTTC
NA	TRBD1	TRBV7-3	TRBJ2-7	CASSLKGAHEQYF	TGTGCCAGCAGCTTAAAGGGGGCCCACGAGCAGTACTTC
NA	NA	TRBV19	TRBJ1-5	CASSIEVGLQPQHF	TGTGCCAGTAGTATAGAGGTTGGACTTCAGCCCCAGCATTTT
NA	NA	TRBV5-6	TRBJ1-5	CASSSAGGQSQPQHF	TGTGCCAGCAGCTCCGCCGGGGGGCAGAGTCAGCCCCAGCATTTT
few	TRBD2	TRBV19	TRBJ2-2	CASSIVAGGYTGELFF	TGTGCCAGTAGTATAGTAGCGGGAGGTTACACCGGGGAGCTGTTTTTT
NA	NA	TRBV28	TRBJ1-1	CASSTHGGKTEAFF	TGTGCCAGCAGTACTCACGGGGGGAAAACTGAAGCTTTCTTT
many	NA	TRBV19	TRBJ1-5	CASSISPRDNQPQHF	TGTGCCAGTAGTATATCCCCCCGGGACAATCAGCCCCAGCATTTT
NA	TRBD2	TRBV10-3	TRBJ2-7	CAIRLSTGLADSAYEQYF	TGTGCCATCAGACTCTCCACGGGACTAGCGGACTCAGCCTACGAGCAGTACTTC
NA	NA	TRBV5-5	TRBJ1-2	CASSWGLQGYGYTF	TGTGCCAGCAGCTGGGGACTTCAGGGCTATGGCTACACCTTC
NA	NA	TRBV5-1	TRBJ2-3	CASSQVTGSTDTQYF	TGCGCCAGCAGTCAAGTTACAGGGAGCACAGATACGCAGTATTTT
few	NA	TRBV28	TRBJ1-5	CASSTDGGLQPQHF	TGTGCCAGCAGCACCGACGGGGGTCTCCAGCCCCAGCATTTT
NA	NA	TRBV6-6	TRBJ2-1	CASSYSSSVIEQFF	TGTGCCAGCAGTTACTCGAGTAGCGTCATCGAGCAGTTCTTC
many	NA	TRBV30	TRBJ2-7	CAWSVLPLSEQYF	TGTGCCTGGAGTGTACTCCCCCTCTCTGAGCAGTACTTC
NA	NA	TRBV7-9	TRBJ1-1	CASSLGPGVAFF	TGTGCCAGCAGCTTAGGCCCAGGGGTCGCTTTCTTT
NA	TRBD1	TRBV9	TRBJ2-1	CASSVGQGASYNEQFF	TGTGCCAGCAGCGTAGGACAGGGGGCATCCTACAATGAGCAGTTCTTC
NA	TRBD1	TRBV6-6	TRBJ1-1	CASRSGQGEAFF	TGTGCCAGCAGGTCGGGACAGGGTGAAGCTTTCTTT
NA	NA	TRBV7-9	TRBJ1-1	CASSSGLQGLNTEAFF	TGTGCCAGCAGCTCGGGTCTACAGGGTTTGAACACTGAAGCTTTCTTT
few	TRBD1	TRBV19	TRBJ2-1	CASSSGTGLYEQFF	TGTGCCAGTAGCTCCGGGACAGGGTTATATGAGCAGTTCTTC
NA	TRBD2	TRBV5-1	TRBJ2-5	CASSLGASGGQETQYF	TGCGCCAGCAGCTTGGGGGCTAGCGGGGGCCAAGAGACCCAGTACTTC